The TCR beta chain under discussion was sequenced for a study of blood T cell repertoires in COVID-19. At the level of the study: Italy, Spain and the United States were the sources of the convalescent and acute COVID-19 samples. Sources were T cells, B-cell-depleted T cells, or PBMCs; the material itself was cDNA or gDNA.

Those who participated ranged in age from about 18 to 89 years and resided in 20 to 30 US areas. People in the exposed group encountered a COVID-19 case within 2 weeks before entering the study. Measured with immunoSEQ multiplex PCR; TCRdb has only the in-frame clones, and not every one. Among under 300,000 clones listed, roughly 81% were seen once. The material sequenced was PBMCs or T cells enriched from blood (not recorded which). This sequence was found in a woman between 50 and 59 years old who had been exposed to COVID-19.

The CDR3 protein is CASSPRTALNTEAFF. CDR3 DNA: TGTGCCAGCAGCCCCCGGACAGCCCTGAACACTGAAGCTTTCTTT. The gene calls are TRBV9 and TRBJ1-1; TRBD1 is a possible D gene (6 bases). Germline V CDR1 and CDR2: SGDLS, YYNGEE. CDR3 length: 15 residues. Trimming took 4 bases from V and 0 from J, leaving 13 bases between them.